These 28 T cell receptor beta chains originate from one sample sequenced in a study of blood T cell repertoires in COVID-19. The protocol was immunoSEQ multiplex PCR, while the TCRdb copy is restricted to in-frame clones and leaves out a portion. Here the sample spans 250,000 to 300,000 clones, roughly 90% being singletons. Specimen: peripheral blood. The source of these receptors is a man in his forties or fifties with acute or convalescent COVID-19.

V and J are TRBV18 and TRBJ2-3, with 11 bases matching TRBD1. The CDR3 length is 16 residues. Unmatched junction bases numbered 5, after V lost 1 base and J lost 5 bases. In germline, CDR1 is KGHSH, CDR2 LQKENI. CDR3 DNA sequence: TGTGCCAGCTCACCACGGACAGGGGGCTATGGAGATACGCAGTATTTT. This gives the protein CASSPRTGGYGDTQYF.

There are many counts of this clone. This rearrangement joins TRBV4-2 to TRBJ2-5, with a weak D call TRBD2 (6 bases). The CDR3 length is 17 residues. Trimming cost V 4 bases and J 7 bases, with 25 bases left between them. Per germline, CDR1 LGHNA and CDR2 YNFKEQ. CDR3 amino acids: CASSPLEGGLTSGTQYF. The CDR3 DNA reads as TGTGCCAGCAGCCCCTTGGAGGGTGGCCTAACAAGTGGGACCCAGTACTTC.

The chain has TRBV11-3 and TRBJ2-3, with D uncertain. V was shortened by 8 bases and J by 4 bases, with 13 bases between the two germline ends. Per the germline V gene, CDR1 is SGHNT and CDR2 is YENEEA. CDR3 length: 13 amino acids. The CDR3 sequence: CASGENNADTQYF. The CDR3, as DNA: TGTGCCAGCGGAGAAAACAACGCAGATACGCAGTATTTT.

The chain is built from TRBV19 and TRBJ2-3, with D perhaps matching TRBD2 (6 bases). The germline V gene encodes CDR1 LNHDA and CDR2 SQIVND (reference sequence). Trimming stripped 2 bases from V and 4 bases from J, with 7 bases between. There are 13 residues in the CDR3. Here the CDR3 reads CASSITGADTQYF. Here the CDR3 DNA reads TGTGCCAGTAGTATAACGGGGGCAGATACGCAGTATTTT.

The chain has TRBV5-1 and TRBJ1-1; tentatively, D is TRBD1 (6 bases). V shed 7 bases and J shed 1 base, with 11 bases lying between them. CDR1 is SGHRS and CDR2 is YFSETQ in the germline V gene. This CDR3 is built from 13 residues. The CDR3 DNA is TGCGCCAGCCGGGGGGACACGAACACTGAAGCTTTCTTT. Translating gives CASRGDTNTEAFF.

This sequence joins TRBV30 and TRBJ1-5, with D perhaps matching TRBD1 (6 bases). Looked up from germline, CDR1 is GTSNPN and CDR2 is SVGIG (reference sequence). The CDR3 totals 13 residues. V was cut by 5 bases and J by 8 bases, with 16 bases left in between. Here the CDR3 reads CAWGWGGGEPQHF. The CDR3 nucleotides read TGTGCCTGGGGGTGGGGGGGCGGTGAGCCCCAGCATTTT. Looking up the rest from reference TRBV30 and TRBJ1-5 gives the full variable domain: SQTIHQWPATLVQPVGSPLSLECTVEGTSNPNLYWYRQAAGRGLQLLFYSVGIGQISSEVPQNLSASRPQDRQFILSSKKLLLSDSGFYLCAWGWGGGEPQHFGDGTRLSIL.

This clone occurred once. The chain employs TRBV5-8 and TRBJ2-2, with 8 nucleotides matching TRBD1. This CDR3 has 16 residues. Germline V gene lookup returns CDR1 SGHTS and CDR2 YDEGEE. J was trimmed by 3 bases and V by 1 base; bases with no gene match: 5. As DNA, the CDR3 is TGTGCCAGCAGCTTGATATACAGGGGGGACACCGGGGAGCTGTTTTTT. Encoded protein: CASSLIYRGDTGELFF.

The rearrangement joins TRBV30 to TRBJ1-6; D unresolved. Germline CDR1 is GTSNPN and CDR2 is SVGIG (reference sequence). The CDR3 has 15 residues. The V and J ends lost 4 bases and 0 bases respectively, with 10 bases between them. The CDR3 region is CAWTQVGSYNSPLHF. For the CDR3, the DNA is TGTGCCTGGACCCAGGTGGGCTCCTATAATTCACCCCTCCACTTT.

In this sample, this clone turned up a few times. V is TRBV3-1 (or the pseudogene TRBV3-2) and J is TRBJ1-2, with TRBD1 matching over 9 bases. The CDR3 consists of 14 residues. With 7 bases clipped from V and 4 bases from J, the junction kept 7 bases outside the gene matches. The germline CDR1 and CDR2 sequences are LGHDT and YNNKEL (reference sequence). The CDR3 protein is CASTPDRGAYGYTF. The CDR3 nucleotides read TGTGCCAGCACCCCTGACAGGGGGGCCTATGGCTACACCTTC.

This CDR3 reads CASSRDRGLSGNQPQHF. The CDR3 coding sequence is TGTGCCAGTTCTCGGGACAGGGGATTGTCGGGAAATCAGCCCCAGCATTTT. The gene calls are TRBV19 and TRBJ1-5; 10 bases line up with TRBD1. There are 17 residues in the CDR3. CDR1 is LNHDA and CDR2 is SQIVND in the germline V gene (reference sequence). V gave up 8 bases and J gave up 4 bases; unmatched junction bases: 14.

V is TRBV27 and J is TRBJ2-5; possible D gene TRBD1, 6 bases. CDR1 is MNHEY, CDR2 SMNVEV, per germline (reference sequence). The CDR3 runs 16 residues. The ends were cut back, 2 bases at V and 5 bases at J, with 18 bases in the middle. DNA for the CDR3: TGTGCCAGCAGTTTAAGTTGGACAGTATCGTTGGAGACCCAGTACTTC. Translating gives CASSLSWTVSLETQYF.

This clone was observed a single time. CDR3 amino acids: CASSKGGQGHQPQHF. The DNA of the CDR3 is TGTGCCAGCAGCAAAGGAGGACAGGGGCATCAGCCCCAGCATTTT. The genes are TRBV21-1 and TRBJ1-5; the table names TRBD1, a call not compared with the DNA. TRBV21-1 is a known pseudogene. The CDR3 runs to 15 residues.

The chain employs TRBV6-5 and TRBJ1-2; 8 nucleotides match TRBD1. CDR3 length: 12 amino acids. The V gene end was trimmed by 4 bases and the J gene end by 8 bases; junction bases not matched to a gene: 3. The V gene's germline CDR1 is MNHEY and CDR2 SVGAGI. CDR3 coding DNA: TGTGCCAGCAGTTCCAGGGGGCAGGGCTACACCTTC. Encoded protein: CASSSRGQGYTF.

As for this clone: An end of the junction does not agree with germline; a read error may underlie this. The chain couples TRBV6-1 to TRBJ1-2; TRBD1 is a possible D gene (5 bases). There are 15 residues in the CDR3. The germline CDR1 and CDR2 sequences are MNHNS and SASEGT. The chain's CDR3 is CASSEAGREKGGYTF. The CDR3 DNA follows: TGTGCCAGTAGTGAAGCGGGCAGGGAAAAAGGAGGCTACACCTTC.

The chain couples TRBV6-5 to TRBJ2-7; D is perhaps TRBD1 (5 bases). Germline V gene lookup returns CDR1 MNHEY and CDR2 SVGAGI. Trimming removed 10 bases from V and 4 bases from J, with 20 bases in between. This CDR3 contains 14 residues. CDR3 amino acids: CATRGTAPSYEQYF. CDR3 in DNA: TGTGCCACTAGGGGCACAGCTCCTTCTTACGAGCAGTACTTC.

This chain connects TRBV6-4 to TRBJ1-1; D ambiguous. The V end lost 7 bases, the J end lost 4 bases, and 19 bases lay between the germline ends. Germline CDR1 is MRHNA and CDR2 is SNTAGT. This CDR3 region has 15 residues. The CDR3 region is CASIPERAESTEAFF. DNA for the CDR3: TGTGCCAGCATCCCTGAGAGGGCGGAGTCCACTGAAGCTTTCTTT.

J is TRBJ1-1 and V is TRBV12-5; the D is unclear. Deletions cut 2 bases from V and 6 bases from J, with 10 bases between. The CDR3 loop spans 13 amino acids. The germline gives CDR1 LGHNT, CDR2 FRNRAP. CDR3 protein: CASGLMPGPEAFF. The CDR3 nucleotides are TGTGCTAGTGGTTTGATGCCAGGCCCTGAAGCTTTCTTT.

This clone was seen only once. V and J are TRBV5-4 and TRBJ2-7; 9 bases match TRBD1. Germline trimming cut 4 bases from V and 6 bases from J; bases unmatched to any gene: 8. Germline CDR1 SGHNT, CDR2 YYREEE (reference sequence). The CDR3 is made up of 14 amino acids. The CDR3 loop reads CASSDRGFSGEQYF. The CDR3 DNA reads TGTGCCAGCAGCGACAGGGGGTTCTCAGGCGAGCAGTACTTC.

For the CDR3, the DNA is TGTGCCAGCAGCGGCTACAACACGGGGAGTGGCTACACCTTC. Its protein is CASSGYNTGSGYTF. The chain joins TRBV9 to TRBJ1-2; no reliable D call. This CDR3 is built from 14 residues. The germline V gene encodes CDR1 SGDLS and CDR2 YYNGEE. Deletions cut 3 bases from V and 7 bases from J, with 16 bases between.

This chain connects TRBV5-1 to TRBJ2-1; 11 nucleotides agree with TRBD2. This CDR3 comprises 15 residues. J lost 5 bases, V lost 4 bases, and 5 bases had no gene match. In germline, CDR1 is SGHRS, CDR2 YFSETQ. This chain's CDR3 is CASSLTSGDHNEQFF. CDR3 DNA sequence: TGCGCCAGCAGCCTGACTAGCGGGGATCACAATGAGCAGTTCTTC. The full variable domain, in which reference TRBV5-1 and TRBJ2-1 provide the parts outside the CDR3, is KAGVTQTPRYLIKTRGQQVTLSCSPISGHRSVSWYQQTPGQGLQFLFEYFSETQRNKGNFPGRFSGRQFSNSRSEMNVSTLELGDSALYLCASSLTSGDHNEQFFGPGTRLTVL.

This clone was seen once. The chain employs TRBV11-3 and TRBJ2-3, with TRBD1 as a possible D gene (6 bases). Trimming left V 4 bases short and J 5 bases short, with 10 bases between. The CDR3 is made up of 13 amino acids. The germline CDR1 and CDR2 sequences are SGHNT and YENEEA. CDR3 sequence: CASSSRGGDTQYF. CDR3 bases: TGTGCCAGCAGCTCCCGAGGGGGAGATACGCAGTATTTT.

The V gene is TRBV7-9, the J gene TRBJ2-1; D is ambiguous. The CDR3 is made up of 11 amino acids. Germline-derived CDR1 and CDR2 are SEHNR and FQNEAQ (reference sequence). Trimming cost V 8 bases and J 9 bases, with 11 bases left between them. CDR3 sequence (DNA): TGTGCCAGCGGTAGCTTTGGTGAGCAGTTCTTC. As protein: CASGSFGEQFF.

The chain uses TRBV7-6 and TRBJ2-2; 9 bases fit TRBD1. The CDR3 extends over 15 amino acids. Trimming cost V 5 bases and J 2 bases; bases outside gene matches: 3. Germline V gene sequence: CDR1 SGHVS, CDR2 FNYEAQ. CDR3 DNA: TGTGCCAGCAGCACCACAGGGGGCAACACCGGGGAGCTGTTTTTT. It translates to CASSTTGGNTGELFF. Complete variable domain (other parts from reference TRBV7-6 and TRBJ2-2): GAGVSQSPRYKVTKRGQDVALRCDPISGHVSLYWYRQALGQGPEFLTYFNYEAQQDKSGLPNDRFSAERPEGSISTLTIQRTEQRDSAMYRCASSTTGGNTGELFFGEGSRLTVL.

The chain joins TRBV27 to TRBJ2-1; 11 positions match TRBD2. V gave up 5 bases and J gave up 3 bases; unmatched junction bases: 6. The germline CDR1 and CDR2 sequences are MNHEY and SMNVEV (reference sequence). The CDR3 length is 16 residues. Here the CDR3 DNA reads TGTGCCAGCAGTATCAGGGGACTAGCGGTCTACAATGAGCAGTTCTTC. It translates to CASSIRGLAVYNEQFF.

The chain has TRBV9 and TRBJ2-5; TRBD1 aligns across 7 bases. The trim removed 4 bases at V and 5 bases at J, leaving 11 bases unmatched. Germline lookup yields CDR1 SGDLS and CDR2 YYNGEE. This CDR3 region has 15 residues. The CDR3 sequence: CASSPHRGWEETQYF. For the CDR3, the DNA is TGTGCCAGCAGCCCCCACAGGGGTTGGGAGGAGACCCAGTACTTC. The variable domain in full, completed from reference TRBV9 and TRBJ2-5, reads DSGVTQTPKHLITATGQRVTLRCSPRSGDLSVYWYQQSLDQGLQFLIQYYNGEERAKGNILERFSAQQFPDLHSELNLSSLELGDSALYFCASSPHRGWEETQYFGPGTRLLVL.

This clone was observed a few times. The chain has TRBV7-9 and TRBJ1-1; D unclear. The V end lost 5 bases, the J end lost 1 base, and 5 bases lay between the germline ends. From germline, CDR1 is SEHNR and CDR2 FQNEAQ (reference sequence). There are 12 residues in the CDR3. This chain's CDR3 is CASSIQNTEAFF. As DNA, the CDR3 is TGTGCCAGCAGCATACAGAACACTGAAGCTTTCTTT.

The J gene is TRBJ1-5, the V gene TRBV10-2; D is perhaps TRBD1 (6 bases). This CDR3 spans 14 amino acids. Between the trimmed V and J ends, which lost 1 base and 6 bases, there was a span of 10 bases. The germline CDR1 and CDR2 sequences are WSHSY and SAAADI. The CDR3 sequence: CASSELGQAQPQHF. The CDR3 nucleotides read TGCGCCAGCAGTGAGTTGGGACAAGCTCAGCCCCAGCATTTT.

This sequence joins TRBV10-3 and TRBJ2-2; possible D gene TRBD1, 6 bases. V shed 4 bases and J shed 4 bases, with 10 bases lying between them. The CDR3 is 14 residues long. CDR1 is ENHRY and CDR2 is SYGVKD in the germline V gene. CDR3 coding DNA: TGTGCCATCAGTGGGGACATCGGCACCGGGGAGCTGTTTTTT. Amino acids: CAISGDIGTGELFF.